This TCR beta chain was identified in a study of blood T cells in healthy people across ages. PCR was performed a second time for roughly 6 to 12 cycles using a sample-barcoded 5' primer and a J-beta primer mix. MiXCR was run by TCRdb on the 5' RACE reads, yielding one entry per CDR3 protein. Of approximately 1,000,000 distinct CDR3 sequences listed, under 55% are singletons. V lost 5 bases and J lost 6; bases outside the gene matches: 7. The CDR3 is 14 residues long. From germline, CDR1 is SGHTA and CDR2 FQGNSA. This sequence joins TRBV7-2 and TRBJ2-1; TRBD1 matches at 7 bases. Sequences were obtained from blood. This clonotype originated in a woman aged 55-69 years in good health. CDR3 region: CASSARGQANEQFF. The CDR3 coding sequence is TGTGCCAGCAGCGCCCGAGGACAGGCCAATGAGCAGTTCTTC.